These 11 T cell receptor beta chains originate from one sample sequenced in a study of Ad26.COV2.S vaccination and SARS-CoV-2 variants. Specified treatment: 15 to 20 received Ad26.COV2.S at low or high dose, single or two shots; 5 received placebo; per-sample allocation not given. Sampling was done on day 63 after the first vaccine or placebo injection. Repertoires were generated with immunoSEQ multiplex PCR, while TCRdb's copy carries only in-frame clones and drops some. This sample has 510,000 or so clones; roughly 87% occur once, and the top ten carry roughly 13%. The sequencing here drew on peripheral blood, taken in a trial of Ad26.COV2.S vaccine versus placebo. Receptor source: a person between 18 and 59 years old who received the Ad26.COV2.S COVID-19 vaccine or a placebo.

This chain links TRBV29-1 with TRBJ2-1; D ambiguous. V was clipped by 5 bases and J by 0 bases, with 14 bases between them. The germline CDR1 and CDR2 sequences are SQVTM and ANQGSEA. The CDR3 consists of 15 residues. In DNA form, the CDR3 reads TGCAGCGTTCCCCCCCCGGAGAGCTCCTACAATGAGCAGTTCTTC. This translates into CSVPPPESSYNEQFF.

This clone was recorded once. The chain couples TRBV9 to TRBJ1-4; 9 nucleotides match TRBD1. Germline CDR1 reads SGDLS; CDR2 reads YYNGEE. Trimming cost V 0 bases and J 7 bases; bases outside gene matches: 7. The length of the CDR3 is 16 residues. CDR3 in DNA: TGTGCCAGCAGCGTAGAGGGGACAGGGTTCGGTGAAAAACTGTTTTTT. Translating it yields CASSVEGTGFGEKLFF.

The chain uses TRBV6-6 and TRBJ2-1; TRBD1 aligns across 9 bases. V lost 8 bases to trimming and J lost 14 bases; unmatched junction nucleotides: 19. The CDR3 sequence is 15 residues long. Germline loops: CDR1 MNHNY, CDR2 SVGAGI (reference sequence). CDR3 protein: CASSAGQGFGILEFF. The DNA of the CDR3 is TGTGCCAGCTCCGCCGGACAGGGGTTTGGGATATTAGAGTTCTTC.

The chain carries TRBV30 and TRBJ2-1; TRBD2 agrees at 7 bases. V lost 3 bases and J lost 1; bases outside the gene matches: 3. CDR1 GTSNPN and CDR2 SVGIG come from the germline V gene (reference sequence). The CDR3 has 14 residues. This CDR3 reads CAWRGGNSYNEQFF. For the CDR3, the DNA is TGTGCCTGGAGGGGAGGGAATTCCTACAATGAGCAGTTCTTC.

The chain combines TRBV19 with TRBJ2-7, with 11 bases fitting TRBD2. V lost 5 bases and J lost 3; bases outside the gene matches: 6. The CDR3 runs to 15 residues. The germline V gene encodes CDR1 LNHDA and CDR2 SQIVND (reference sequence). The CDR3 coding sequence is TGTGCCAGTAGTCCCCGACTAGCGGGAAACTACGAGCAGTACTTC. It encodes CASSPRLAGNYEQYF.

This rearrangement joins TRBV6-2 or TRBV6-3 to TRBJ2-5; the match to TRBD2 covers 11 bases. CDR3 length: 17 amino acids. V dropped 8 bases and J dropped 4; count of bases not matched to a gene: 15. Germline assignment: CDR1 MNHEY and CDR2 SVGEGT. The CDR3 bases are TGTGCCAGCCGTTTAGCGGGAGGGCCGAAGTTGGGAGAGACCCAGTACTTC. Its protein product is CASRLAGGPKLGETQYF.

The V and J genes are TRBV19 and TRBJ2-7; D may be TRBD1 or TRBD2 (6 bases each). Germline V gene sequence: CDR1 LNHDA, CDR2 SQIVND (reference sequence). The germline V and J ends were trimmed by 5 bases and 7 bases, with 24 bases remaining between them. This CDR3 contains 16 residues. Here the CDR3 reads CASSGGRVTGTSEQYF. In DNA form, the CDR3 reads TGTGCCAGTAGTGGGGGGAGAGTGACCGGGACATCAGAGCAGTACTTC.

V and J are TRBV9 and TRBJ2-2; D assignment may be TRBD1 or TRBD2 (5 bases each). This CDR3 region has 13 residues. V lost 4 bases and J 7 bases, leaving 11 bases between the germline ends. Germline V gene sequence: CDR1 SGDLS, CDR2 YYNGEE. As DNA, the CDR3 is TGTGCCAGCAGCTCCGAGGGGAGCGGGGAGCTGTTTTTT. Translation: CASSSEGSGELFF.

The chain links TRBV28 to TRBJ2-6; D is unresolved. V lost 3 bases, J lost 4 bases, and 7 bases lay in between. CDR1 MDHEN and CDR2 SYDVKM come from the germline V gene. This CDR3 is 14 amino acids long. The CDR3 loop reads CASSFEGGANVLTF. CDR3 coding DNA: TGTGCCAGCAGTTTTGAAGGGGGGGCCAACGTCCTGACTTTC.

This chain uses TRBV25-1 with TRBJ2-5, with TRBD1 identical over 7 bases. J gave up 8 bases and V 7 bases, and 10 bases lay outside the gene matches. Per germline, CDR1 MGHDK and CDR2 SYGVNS. CDR3 length equals 13 residues. The CDR3 spells CASTDRDRRTQYF. CDR3 sequence (DNA): TGTGCCAGCACCGACAGGGACCGGAGAACCCAGTACTTC. The variable domain in full, with the rest retrieved from reference TRBV25-1 and TRBJ2-5, is EADIYQTPRYLVIGTGKKITLECSQTMGHDKMYWYQQDPGMELHLIHYSYGVNSTEKGDLSSESTVSRIRTEHFPLTLESARPSHTSQYLCASTDRDRRTQYFGPGTRLLVL.

This chain links TRBV6-5 with TRBJ1-6, with D uncertain. This CDR3 region has 14 residues. With 5 bases removed from V and 10 bases from J, the gap between germline ends came to 15 bases. Germline loops: CDR1 MNHEY, CDR2 SVGAGI. CDR3 coding DNA: TGTGCCAGCAGTCTGGACCTGGGAGTCTCACCCCTCCACTTT. Its protein is CASSLDLGVSPLHF.